The rows below give T cell receptor beta chains drawn from one sample of a study of shared clonotypes between healthy human individuals. The data were produced by immunoSEQ multiplex PCR, yet TCRdb's version contains in-frame clones alone and is incomplete. In the table there are 600,000 to 750,000 clones, 72% of which are singletons. Material for sequencing was memory CD4+ T cells sorted from blood. Receptors were obtained from a woman aged 25 to 45 in good health. CDR3s include the opening cysteine and the closing phenylalanine or tryptophan. The D gene is left open where the match is weak. Where a row states a size, it is once, few, many or the class of an expanded clone; other rows omit it.

TRBD2,TRBV7-9,.,TRBJ2-1,CASSRGSSPYNEQFF,TGTGCCAGCAGCCGCGGGAGTTCGCCCTACAATGAGCAGTTCTTC
.,TRBV18,.,TRBJ2-3,CASSPRRTDTQYF,TGTGCCAGCTCACCGAGGAGGACAGATACGCAGTATTTT
.,TRBV7-2,.,TRBJ1-2,CASKPPQRWRGRWSYTF,TGTGCCAGCAAACCACCCCAAAGGTGGAGGGGGAGATGGAGCTACACCTTC
TRBD2,TRBV27,.,TRBJ2-3,CASSPGTSGELYTDTQYF,TGTGCCAGCAGTCCAGGGACTAGCGGGGAGCTTTACACAGATACGCAGTATTTT
.,TRBV18,.,TRBJ2-7,CASSPVPGEQYF,TGTGCCAGCTCACCAGTCCCCGGCGAGCAGTACTTC
.,TRBV12-5,.,TRBJ2-7,CASGLAHSGSYEQYF,TGTGCTAGTGGTTTGGCACATTCCGGCTCCTACGAGCAGTACTTC
.,TRBV19,.,TRBJ1-1,CASSPGLNTEAFF,TGTGCCAGTAGCCCGGGGCTGAACACTGAAGCTTTCTTT
.,TRBV28,.,TRBJ1-5,CASVGMGSQPQHF,TGTGCCAGCGTTGGTATGGGTAGTCAGCCCCAGCATTTT
.,TRBV10-3,few,TRBJ1-4,CAISQGEEYEKLFF,TGTGCCATCAGTCAGGGTGAGGAGTACGAAAAACTGTTTTTT
.,TRBV18,.,TRBJ2-3,CASSVSTDTQYF,TGTGCCAGCTCTGTGAGCACAGATACGCAGTATTTT
.,TRBV28,.,TRBJ2-6,CASSLVSETGANVLTF,TGTGCCAGCAGTTTGGTATCCGAGACTGGGGCCAACGTCCTGACTTTC
.,TRBV18,.,TRBJ2-2,CASSPSTSPQTGELFF,TGTGCCAGCTCACCAAGTACTAGCCCCCAGACCGGGGAGCTGTTTTTT
.,TRBV5-1,.,TRBJ2-7,CASSLRTGPYEQYF,TGCGCCAGCAGCTTGCGGACGGGCCCCTACGAGCAGTACTTC
.,TRBV28,.,TRBJ2-7,CASSAPGREPYEQYF,TGTGCCAGCAGCGCCCCGGGCCGGGAACCCTACGAGCAGTACTTC
.,TRBV6-1,.,TRBJ2-7,CASSEALISPIEQYF,TGTGCCAGCAGTGAAGCGCTCATAAGCCCTATTGAGCAGTACTTC
.,TRBV12-5,once,TRBJ2-5,CASGLVLGDILKETQYF,TGTGCTAGTGGTTTGGTACTGGGGGACATACTCAAAGAGACCCAGTACTTC
TRBD1,TRBV5-1,few,TRBJ1-2,CASSLATGGEGGYTF,TGCGCCAGCAGCTTGGCGACAGGGGGCGAGGGTGGCTACACCTTC
.,TRBV28,.,TRBJ2-6,CASRNSAGANVLTF,TGTGCCAGCAGGAATAGTGCTGGGGCCAACGTCCTGACTTTC
.,TRBV12-1,.,TRBJ2-1,CASSSPGGSNSYNEQFF,TGTGCCAGCAGCTCCCCTGGCGGAAGTAACTCCTACAATGAGCAGTTCTTC
.,TRBV2,.,TRBJ1-2,CASNPGRLGAVNYGYTF,TGTGCCAGCAACCCCGGCCGGCTGGGGGCGGTTAACTATGGCTACACCTTC
.,TRBV6-5,.,TRBJ1-5,CASSPSTRSNQPQHF,TGTGCCAGCAGCCCCTCCACACGTAGCAATCAGCCCCAGCATTTT
.,TRBV10-1,.,TRBJ2-3,CASSWGDTDTQYF,TGCGCCAGCTCTTGGGGCGACACAGATACGCAGTATTTT
.,TRBV10-3,.,TRBJ1-2,CAISDPGGNYGYTF,TGTGCCATCAGTGACCCGGGGGGGAACTATGGCTACACCTTC
TRBD2,TRBV7-2,.,TRBJ2-1,CASSATQALAAYNEQFF,TGTGCCAGCAGCGCCACCCAGGCGCTAGCGGCGTACAATGAGCAGTTCTTC
TRBD1,TRBV7-2,many,TRBJ1-2,CASSLGQGYGYTF,TGTGCCAGCAGTCTGGGACAGGGGTATGGCTACACCTTC
.,TRBV6-6,.,TRBJ1-2,CASSGSQGSYNYGYTF,TGTGCCAGCTCGGGGTCACAGGGTAGTTATAACTATGGCTACACCTTC
.,TRBV7-8,.,TRBJ2-1,CASSLTGSAYNEQFF,TGTGCCAGCAGCTTAACAGGTAGCGCCTACAATGAGCAGTTCTTC
.,TRBV7-9,.,TRBJ1-1,CASSVLTGIALDTEAFF,TGTGCCAGCAGCGTATTAACAGGGATCGCGTTAGACACTGAAGCTTTCTTT
.,TRBV9,.,TRBJ2-4,CASSAGPLAKNIQYF,TGTGCCAGCAGCGCCGGGCCTTTAGCCAAAAACATTCAGTACTTC
.,TRBV5-6,.,TRBJ1-2,CASTPSPGWSGYTF,TGTGCCAGCACACCCTCCCCGGGGTGGAGTGGCTACACCTTC
TRBD2,TRBV18,.,TRBJ2-1,CASSPWRERHEQFF,TGTGCCAGCTCACCATGGCGGGAGAGGCATGAGCAGTTCTTC
TRBD2,TRBV18,.,TRBJ2-3,CASSPYSSGSTDTQYF,TGTGCCAGCTCACCATACTCTAGCGGGAGCACAGATACGCAGTATTTT
TRBD2,TRBV5-1,few,TRBJ2-1,CASSSGGPGDEQFF,TGCGCCAGCAGCTCGGGAGGGCCGGGGGATGAGCAGTTCTTC
TRBD2,TRBV2,.,TRBJ2-1,CASSGTSGSSEQFF,TGTGCCAGCAGTGGGACTAGCGGGAGCAGCGAGCAGTTCTTC
.,TRBV6-4,many,TRBJ1-2,CASSDSQAGGGRYGYTF,TGTGCCAGCAGTGACTCCCAGGCTGGAGGCGGACGCTATGGCTACACCTTC
TRBD2,TRBV18,.,TRBJ2-2,CASSPESGRYTGELFF,TGTGCCAGCTCACCAGAAAGCGGGAGATACACCGGGGAGCTGTTTTTT
.,TRBV29-1,.,TRBJ2-6,CSVVANAGANVLTF,TGCAGCGTTGTTGCGAACGCTGGGGCCAACGTCCTGACTTTC
.,TRBV2,.,TRBJ1-5,CASSDQGGQPQHF,TGTGCCAGCAGTGATCAGGGCGGTCAGCCCCAGCATTTT
.,TRBV5-1,.,TRBJ2-5,CASSFRGAELETQYF,TGCGCCAGCAGCTTTCGAGGGGCGGAGTTGGAGACCCAGTACTTC
.,TRBV27,.,TRBJ2-7,CASRGQLPTKEQYF,TGTGCCAGCCGAGGACAGCTTCCTACGAAAGAGCAGTACTTC
.,TRBV30,.,TRBJ2-3,CAWSVSGGTDTQYF,TGTGCCTGGAGTGTAAGCGGAGGAACAGATACGCAGTATTTT
TRBD2,TRBV19,.,TRBJ2-7,CASSRASGTYEQYF,TGTGCCAGTAGTCGGGCTAGCGGAACCTACGAGCAGTACTTC
TRBD2,TRBV6-5,.,TRBJ2-2,CASSIAGVVTGELFF,TGTGCCAGCAGTATAGCGGGAGTGGTCACCGGGGAGCTGTTTTTT
.,TRBV10-1,once,TRBJ1-3,CASSESGNTIYF,TGCGCCAGCAGTGAAAGTGGAAACACCATATATTTT
TRBD2,TRBV2,few,TRBJ2-3,CASSRTTSGSTDTQYF,TGTGCCAGCAGTCGCACGACTAGCGGTAGCACAGATACGCAGTATTTT
.,TRBV15,.,TRBJ2-3,CATSPRGPSTDTQYF,TGTGCCACCAGCCCACGAGGGCCTAGCACAGATACGCAGTATTTT
TRBD1,TRBV5-1,.,TRBJ2-7,CASSSIRDRGRYEQYF,TGCGCCAGCAGCTCCATCCGGGACAGGGGCAGGTACGAGCAGTACTTC
.,TRBV19,.,TRBJ1-1,CASSTTGEYTEAFF,TGTGCCAGTAGTACGACAGGTGAATACACTGAAGCTTTCTTT
.,TRBV19,.,TRBJ1-4,CASNSGEVYEKLFF,TGTGCCAGCAACTCTGGGGAAGTTTATGAAAAACTGTTTTTT
.,TRBV18,.,TRBJ2-1,CASSPRGSYNEQFF,TGTGCCAGCTCACCAAGGGGTTCCTACAATGAGCAGTTCTTC
TRBD1,TRBV6-1,.,TRBJ1-4,CASKIRTGGEKLFF,TGTGCCAGCAAAATAAGGACAGGGGGTGAAAAACTGTTTTTT
.,TRBV28,.,TRBJ1-1,CASSLLWEGNTEAFF,TGTGCCAGCAGTTTACTTTGGGAGGGGAACACTGAAGCTTTCTTT
TRBD1,TRBV6-5,.,TRBJ2-7,CASSYSGTGLDEQYF,TGTGCCAGCAGTTACTCTGGGACAGGGCTCGACGAGCAGTACTTC
TRBD1,TRBV28,.,TRBJ2-7,CASSFPGQGAYEQYF,TGTGCCAGCAGTTTTCCGGGACAGGGGGCATACGAGCAGTACTTC
.,TRBV21-1,once,TRBJ1-5,CASSPRGGRTGFHQPQHF,TGTGCCAGCTCACCCAGGGGGGGACGGACTGGATTTCATCAGCCCCAGCATTTT
TRBD2,TRBV27,.,TRBJ2-3,CASSGTTGGRGTDTQYF,TGTGCCAGCAGTGGGACTACGGGGGGTAGGGGCACAGATACGCAGTATTTT
TRBD1,TRBV7-3,few,TRBJ1-2,CASSSTGEPGYTF,TGTGCCAGCAGCTCTACAGGGGAGCCTGGCTACACCTTC
.,TRBV9,.,TRBJ2-3,CASSVVGGPNSTDTQYF,TGTGCCAGCAGCGTAGTTGGAGGCCCTAATAGCACAGATACGCAGTATTTT
.,TRBV29-1,.,TRBJ2-3,CSYKGTLRDTQYF,TGCAGCTATAAGGGGACTCTTAGAGATACGCAGTATTTT